This TCR beta chain is from a study of response to subunit inactivated influenza vaccine. Notes on the study in general: New T cells are recruited in small numbers by each seasonal influenza vaccination, according to the authors' suggestion.

TCRdb re-analysed the RT-PCR reads in MiXCR, keeping a single row per CDR3 protein. The sample consists of approximately 570,000 distinct CDR3 sequences, under 9% of them appearing once. This clonotype was found a few times. What it binds is not known. The CDR3 sequence is 14 residues long. V was cut by 1 base and J by 3 bases, with 9 bases left in between. The clonotype comes from a man between 50 and 69 years old who received an inactivated influenza vaccine. J is TRBJ1-1 and V is TRBV12-3 or TRBV12-4, with a weak D call TRBD1 (6 bases). The material was PBMCs from blood, obtained around 25 months after vaccination. CDR3 loop: CASSLEGGHTEAFF. The CDR3, as DNA: TGTGCCAGCAGTTTAGAAGGGGGGCACACTGAAGCTTTCTTT.